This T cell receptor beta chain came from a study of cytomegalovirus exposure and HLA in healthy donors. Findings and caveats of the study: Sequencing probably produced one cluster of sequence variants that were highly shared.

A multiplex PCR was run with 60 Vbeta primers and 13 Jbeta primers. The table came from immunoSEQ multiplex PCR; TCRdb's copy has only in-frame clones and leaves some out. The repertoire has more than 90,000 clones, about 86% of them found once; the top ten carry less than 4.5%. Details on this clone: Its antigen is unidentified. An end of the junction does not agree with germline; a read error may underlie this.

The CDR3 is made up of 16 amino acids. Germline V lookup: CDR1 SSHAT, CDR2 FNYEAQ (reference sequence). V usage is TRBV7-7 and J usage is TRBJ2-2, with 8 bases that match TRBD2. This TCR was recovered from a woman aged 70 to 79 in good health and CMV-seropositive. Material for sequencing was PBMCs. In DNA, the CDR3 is TGTGCTAGCAGCCCCCAAGCGGGAGTGAACACCGGGGAGCTGTTTTTT. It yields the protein CASSPQAGVNTGELFF.